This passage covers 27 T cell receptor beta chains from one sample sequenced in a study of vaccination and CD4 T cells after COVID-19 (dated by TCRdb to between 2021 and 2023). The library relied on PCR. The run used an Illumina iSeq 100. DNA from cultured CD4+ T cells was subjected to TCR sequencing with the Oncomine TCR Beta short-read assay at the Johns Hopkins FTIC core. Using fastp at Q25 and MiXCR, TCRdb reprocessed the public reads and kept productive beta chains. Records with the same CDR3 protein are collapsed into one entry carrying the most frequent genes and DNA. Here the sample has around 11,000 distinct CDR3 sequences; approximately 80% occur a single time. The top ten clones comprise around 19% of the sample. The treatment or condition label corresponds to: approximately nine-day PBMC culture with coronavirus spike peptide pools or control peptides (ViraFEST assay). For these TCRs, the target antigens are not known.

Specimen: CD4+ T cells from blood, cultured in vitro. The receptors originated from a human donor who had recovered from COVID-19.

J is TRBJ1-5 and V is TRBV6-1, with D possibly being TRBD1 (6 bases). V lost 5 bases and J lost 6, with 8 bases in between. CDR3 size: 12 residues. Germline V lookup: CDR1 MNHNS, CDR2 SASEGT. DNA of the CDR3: TGTGCCAGCAGTCCAGGGGTTCAGCCCCAGCATTTT. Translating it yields CASSPGVQPQHF.

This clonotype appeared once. The CDR3 DNA reads TGTGCCAGCAGTTCCCATGCGGGAGGGTTGACAGATACGCAGTATTTT. Protein: CASSSHAGGLTDTQYF. The chain has TRBV6-5 and TRBJ2-3; 9 bases agree with TRBD2. Trimming cost V 4 bases and J 3 bases; bases outside gene matches: 8. The V gene's germline CDR1 is MNHEY and CDR2 SVGAGI. The CDR3 sequence is 16 residues long.

The CDR3 protein is CASSTQLGAGQGSPLHF. DNA for the CDR3: TGTGCCAGCAGCACTCAGCTGGGGGCCGGCCAGGGTTCACCCCTCCACTTT. The chain carries TRBV7-9 and TRBJ1-6, with D perhaps TRBD1 (6 bases). The V and J ends lost 5 bases and 9 bases respectively, with 23 bases between them. The length of the CDR3 is 17 residues. CDR1 is SEHNR, CDR2 FQNEAQ, per germline (reference sequence).

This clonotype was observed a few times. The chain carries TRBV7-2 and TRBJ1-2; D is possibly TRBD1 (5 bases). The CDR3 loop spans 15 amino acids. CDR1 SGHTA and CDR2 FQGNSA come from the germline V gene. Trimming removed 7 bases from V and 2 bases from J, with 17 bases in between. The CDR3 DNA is TGTGCCAGCACCATGGGGGGGTTTGGAAACTATGGCTACACCTTC. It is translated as CASTMGGFGNYGYTF.

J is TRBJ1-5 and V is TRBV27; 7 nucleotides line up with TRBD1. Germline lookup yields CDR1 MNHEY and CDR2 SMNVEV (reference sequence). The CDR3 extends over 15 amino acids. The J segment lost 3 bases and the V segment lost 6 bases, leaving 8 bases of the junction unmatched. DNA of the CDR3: TGTGCCAGCAGCTTTACAGGGGCCTTCAATCAGCCCCAGCATTTT. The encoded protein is CASSFTGAFNQPQHF.

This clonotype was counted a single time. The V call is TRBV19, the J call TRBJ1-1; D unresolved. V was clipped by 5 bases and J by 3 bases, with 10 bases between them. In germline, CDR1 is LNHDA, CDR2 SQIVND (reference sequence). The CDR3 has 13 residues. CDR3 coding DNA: TGTGCCAGTAGTCCCGGTTGGGACACTGAAGCTTTCTTT. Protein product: CASSPGWDTEAFF.

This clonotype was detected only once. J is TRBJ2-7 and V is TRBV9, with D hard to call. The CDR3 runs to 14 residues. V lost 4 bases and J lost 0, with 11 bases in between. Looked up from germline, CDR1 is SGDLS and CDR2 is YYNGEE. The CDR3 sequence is CASSPVSSSYEQYF. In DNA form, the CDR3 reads TGTGCCAGCAGCCCCGTCTCGAGCTCCTACGAGCAGTACTTC.

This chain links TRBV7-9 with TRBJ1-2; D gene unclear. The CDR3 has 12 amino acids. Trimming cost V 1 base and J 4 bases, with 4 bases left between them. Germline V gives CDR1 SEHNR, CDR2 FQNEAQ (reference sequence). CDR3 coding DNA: TGTGCCAGCAGCTTAGTGAGCTATGGCTACACCTTC. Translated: CASSLVSYGYTF. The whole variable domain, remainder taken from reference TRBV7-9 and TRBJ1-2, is DTGVSQNPRHKITKRGQNVTFRCDPISEHNRLYWYRQTLGQGPEFLTYFQNEAQLEKSRLLSDRFSAERPKGSFSTLEIQRTEQGDSAMYLCASSLVSYGYTFGSGTRLTVV.

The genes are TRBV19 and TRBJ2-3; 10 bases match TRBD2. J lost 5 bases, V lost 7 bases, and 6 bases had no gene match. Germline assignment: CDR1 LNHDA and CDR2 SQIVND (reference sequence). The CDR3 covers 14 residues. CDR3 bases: TGTGCCAGTAAACCTAGCGGGAGTAGAGATACGCAGTATTTT. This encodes CASKPSGSRDTQYF.

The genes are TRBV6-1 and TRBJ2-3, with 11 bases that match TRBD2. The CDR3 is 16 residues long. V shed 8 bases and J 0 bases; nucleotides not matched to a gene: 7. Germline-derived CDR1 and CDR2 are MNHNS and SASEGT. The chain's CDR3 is CASRLAGTTSTDTQYF. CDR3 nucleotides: TGTGCCAGCCGACTAGCGGGAACTACTAGCACAGATACGCAGTATTTT.

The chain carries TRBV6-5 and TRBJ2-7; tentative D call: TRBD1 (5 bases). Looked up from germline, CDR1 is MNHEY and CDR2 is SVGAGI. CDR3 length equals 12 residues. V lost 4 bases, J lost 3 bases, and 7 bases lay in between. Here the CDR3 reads CASSFDSYEQYF. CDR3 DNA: TGTGCCAGCAGTTTCGACAGCTACGAGCAGTACTTC.

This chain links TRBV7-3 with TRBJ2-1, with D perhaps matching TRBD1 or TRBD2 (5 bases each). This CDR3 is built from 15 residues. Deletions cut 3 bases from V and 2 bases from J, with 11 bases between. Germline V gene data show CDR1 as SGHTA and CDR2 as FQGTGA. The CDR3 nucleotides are TGTGCCAGCAGCTTCAGCCGGGGCCCCTACAATGAGCAGTTCTTC. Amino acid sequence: CASSFSRGPYNEQFF.

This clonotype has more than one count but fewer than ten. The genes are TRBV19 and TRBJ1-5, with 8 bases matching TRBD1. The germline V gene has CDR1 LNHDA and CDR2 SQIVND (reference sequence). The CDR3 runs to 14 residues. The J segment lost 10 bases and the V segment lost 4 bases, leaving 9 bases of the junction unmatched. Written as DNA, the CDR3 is TGTGCCAGTAGTACCTCGACAGGGGCCAAACCCCAGCATTTT. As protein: CASSTSTGAKPQHF.

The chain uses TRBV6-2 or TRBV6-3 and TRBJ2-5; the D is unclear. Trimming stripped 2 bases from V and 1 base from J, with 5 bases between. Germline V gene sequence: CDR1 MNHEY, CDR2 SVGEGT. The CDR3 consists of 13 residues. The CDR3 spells CASSYPGQETQYF. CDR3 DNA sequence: TGTGCCAGCAGTTACCCAGGCCAAGAGACCCAGTACTTC.

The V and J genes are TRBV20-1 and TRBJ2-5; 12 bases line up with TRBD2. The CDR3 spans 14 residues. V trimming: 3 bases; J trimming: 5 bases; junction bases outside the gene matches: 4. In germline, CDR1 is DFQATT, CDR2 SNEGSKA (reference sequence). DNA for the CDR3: TGCAGTGCTAGGACTAGCGGGAGAGGTGAGACCCAGTACTTC. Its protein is CSARTSGRGETQYF.

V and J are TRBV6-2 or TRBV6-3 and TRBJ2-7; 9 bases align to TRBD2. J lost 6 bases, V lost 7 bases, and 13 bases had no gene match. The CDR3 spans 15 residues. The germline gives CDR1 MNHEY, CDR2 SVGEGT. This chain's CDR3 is CASTPGGTSRGEQYF. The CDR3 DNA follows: TGTGCCAGCACCCCGGGGGGGACTAGCCGCGGCGAGCAGTACTTC.

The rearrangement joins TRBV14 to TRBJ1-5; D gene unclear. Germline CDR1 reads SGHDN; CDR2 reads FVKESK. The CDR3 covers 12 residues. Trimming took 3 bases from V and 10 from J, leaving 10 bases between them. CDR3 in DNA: TGTGCCAGCAGCCAGGGGATATTACCCCAGCATTTT. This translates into CASSQGILPQHF.

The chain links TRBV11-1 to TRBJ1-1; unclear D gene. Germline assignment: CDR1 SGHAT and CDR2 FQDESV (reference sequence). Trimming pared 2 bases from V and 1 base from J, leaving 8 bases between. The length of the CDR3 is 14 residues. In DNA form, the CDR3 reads TGTGCCAGCAGCTTAAGTGGGCAGAACACTGAAGCTTTCTTT. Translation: CASSLSGQNTEAFF.

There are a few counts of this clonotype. The CDR3 is CASSLAGTGVDTIYF. The CDR3, as DNA: TGTGCCAGCAGCTTAGCGGGGACAGGGGTGGACACCATATATTTT. The chain uses TRBV7-9 and TRBJ1-3, with TRBD1 identical over 10 bases. The CDR3 covers 15 residues. V trimming: 0 bases; J trimming: 8 bases; junction bases outside the gene matches: 4. Germline CDR1 reads SEHNR; CDR2 reads FQNEAQ (reference sequence).

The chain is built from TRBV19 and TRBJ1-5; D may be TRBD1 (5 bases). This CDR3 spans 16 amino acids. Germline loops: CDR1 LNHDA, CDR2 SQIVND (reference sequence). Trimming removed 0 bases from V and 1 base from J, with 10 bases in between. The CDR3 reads CASSIDLAGSNQPQHF. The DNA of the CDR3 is TGTGCCAGTAGTATAGATCTAGCAGGGAGCAATCAGCCCCAGCATTTT.

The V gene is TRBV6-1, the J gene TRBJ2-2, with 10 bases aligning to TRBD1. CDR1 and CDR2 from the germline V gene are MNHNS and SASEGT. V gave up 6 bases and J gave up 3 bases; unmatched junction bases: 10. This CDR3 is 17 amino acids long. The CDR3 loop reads CASSKMWTGGDTGELFF. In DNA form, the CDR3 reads TGTGCCAGCAGCAAGATGTGGACAGGGGGTGACACCGGGGAGCTGTTTTTT.

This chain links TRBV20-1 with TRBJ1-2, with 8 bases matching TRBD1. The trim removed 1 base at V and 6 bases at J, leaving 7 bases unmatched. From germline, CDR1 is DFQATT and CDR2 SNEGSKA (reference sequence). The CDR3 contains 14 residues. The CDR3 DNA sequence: TGCAGTGCTAGAGCCCCAGGGGGCTTTGATGGCTACACCTTC. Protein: CSARAPGGFDGYTF.

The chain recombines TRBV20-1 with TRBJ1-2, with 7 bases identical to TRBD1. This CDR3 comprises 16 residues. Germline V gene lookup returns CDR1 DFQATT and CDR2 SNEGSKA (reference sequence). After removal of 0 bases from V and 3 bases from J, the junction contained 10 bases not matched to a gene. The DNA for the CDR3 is TGCAGTGCTAGAGAAAGACAGGGAATGGTCGACTATGGCTACACCTTC. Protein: CSARERQGMVDYGYTF.

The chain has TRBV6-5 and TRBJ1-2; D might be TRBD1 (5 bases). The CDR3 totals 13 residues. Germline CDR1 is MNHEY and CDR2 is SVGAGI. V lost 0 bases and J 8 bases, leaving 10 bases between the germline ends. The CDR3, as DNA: TGTGCCAGCAGTTACTCACGGGGCCAAGGCTACACCTTC. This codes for CASSYSRGQGYTF.

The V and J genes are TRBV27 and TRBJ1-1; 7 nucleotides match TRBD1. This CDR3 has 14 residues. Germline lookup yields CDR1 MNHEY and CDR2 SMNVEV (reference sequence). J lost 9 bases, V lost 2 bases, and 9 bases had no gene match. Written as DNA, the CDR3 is TGTGCCAGCAGTTTAGCGAGGGGGCGGCCTCAAGCTTTCTTT. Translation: CASSLARGRPQAFF.

The chain's CDR3 is CASRSPGLVGYTF. In DNA form, the CDR3 reads TGTGCCAGCAGGTCCCCCGGACTGGTAGGCTACACCTTC. This sequence joins TRBV28 and TRBJ1-2, with D uncertain. This CDR3 contains 13 residues. Germline lookup yields CDR1 MDHEN and CDR2 SYDVKM. The V gene lost 6 bases and the J gene lost 8 bases, with 16 bases spanning the gap.

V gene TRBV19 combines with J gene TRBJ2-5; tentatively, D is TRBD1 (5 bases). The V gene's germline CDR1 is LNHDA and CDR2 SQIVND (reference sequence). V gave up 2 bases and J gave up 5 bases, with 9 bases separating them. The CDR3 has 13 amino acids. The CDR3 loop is CASSIRGTETQYF. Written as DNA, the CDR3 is TGTGCCAGTAGTATAAGGGGAACGGAGACCCAGTACTTC.